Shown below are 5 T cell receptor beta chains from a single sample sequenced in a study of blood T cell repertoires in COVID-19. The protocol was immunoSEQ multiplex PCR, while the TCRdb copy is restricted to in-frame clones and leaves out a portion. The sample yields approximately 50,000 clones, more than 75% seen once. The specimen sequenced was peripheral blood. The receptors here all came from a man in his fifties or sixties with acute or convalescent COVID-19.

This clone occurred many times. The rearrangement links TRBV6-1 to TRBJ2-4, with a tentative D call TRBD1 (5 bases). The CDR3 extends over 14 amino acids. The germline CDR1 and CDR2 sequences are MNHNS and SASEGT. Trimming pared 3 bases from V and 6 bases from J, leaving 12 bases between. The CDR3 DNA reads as TGTGCCAGCAGTGATGGTTCAGGGATAAACATTCAGTACTTC. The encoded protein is CASSDGSGINIQYF.

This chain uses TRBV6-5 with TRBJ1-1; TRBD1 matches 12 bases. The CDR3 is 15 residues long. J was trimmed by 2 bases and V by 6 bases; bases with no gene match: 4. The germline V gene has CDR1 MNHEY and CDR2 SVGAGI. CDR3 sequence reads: CASSAGTGGNTEAFF. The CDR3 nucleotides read TGTGCCAGCAGCGCCGGGACAGGGGGCAACACTGAAGCTTTCTTT.

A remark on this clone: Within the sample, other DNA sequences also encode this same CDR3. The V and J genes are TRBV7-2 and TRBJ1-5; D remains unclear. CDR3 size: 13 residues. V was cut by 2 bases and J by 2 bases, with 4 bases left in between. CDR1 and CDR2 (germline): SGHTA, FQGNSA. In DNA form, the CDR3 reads TGTGCCAGCAGCTTACAGGGCAATCAGCCCCAGCATTTT. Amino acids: CASSLQGNQPQHF.

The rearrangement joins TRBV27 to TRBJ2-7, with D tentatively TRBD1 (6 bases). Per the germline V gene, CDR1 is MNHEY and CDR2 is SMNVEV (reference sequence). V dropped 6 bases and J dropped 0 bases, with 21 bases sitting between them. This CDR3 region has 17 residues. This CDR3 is CASSLQMTRGSSYEQYF. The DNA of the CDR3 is TGTGCCAGCAGCTTACAGATGACCAGGGGTTCCTCCTACGAGCAGTACTTC.

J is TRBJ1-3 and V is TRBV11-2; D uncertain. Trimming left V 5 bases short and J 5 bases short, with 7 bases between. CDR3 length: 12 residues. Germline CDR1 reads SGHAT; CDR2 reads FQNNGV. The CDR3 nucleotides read TGTGCCAGCAGCCCAGGCAGAAACACCATATATTTT. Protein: CASSPGRNTIYF.